Listed here is a single T cell receptor (beta chain). Its cognate antigen is unknown. The data were obtained in a study of vaccination effects on CD4 cells after COVID-19. Looking at the study overall: Post-vaccine specimens arrived a median 72 days past the second dose.

Whole-study results and caveats: Pronounced clonal contraction occurred in clones induced by infection and by vaccine late after vaccination. Healthy vaccinees' vaccine-induced clones included only 1 of 255 cross-reacting with common cold coronaviruses.

Per the germline V gene, CDR1 is GTSNPN and CDR2 is SVGIG (reference sequence). This CDR3 is built from 13 residues. The V segment lost 4 bases and the J segment 4 bases; nucleotides outside the gene matches: 3. After more than 8 days in culture, the CD4+ T cells were isolated. Either the mRNA-1273 or the BNT162b2 vaccine was given to participants as two doses. Profiling relied on immunoSEQ multiplex PCR, and the TCRdb table lists in-frame clones only, not all of them. The top ten hold approximately 2% of the sample, which has tens of thousands of clones, roughly 74% seen once. Specimen: CD4+ T cells from PBMCs cultured without peptide, collected after COVID-19 vaccination. The TCR comes from a human donor who received a COVID-19 vaccine. The J gene is TRBJ1-5, the V gene TRBV30; 8 nucleotides align to TRBD1. CDR3 coding DNA: TGTGCCTGGACCACAGGGGGAAATCAGCCCCAGCATTTT. This translates into CAWTTGGNQPQHF.